The 11 T cell receptor beta chains given below trace back to one sample, sequenced in a study of blood T cells in healthy people across ages. Then a second PCR, running roughly 6 to 12 cycles, was carried out with a sample-barcoded 5' primer and a J-beta primer mix. TCRdb re-called the 5' RACE reads with MiXCR, one entry per CDR3 protein. The sample includes some 760,000 distinct CDR3 sequences, approximately 25% of them seen just once. The sample was also reused in another study, on T cells of mothers and their children.

The specimen sequenced was blood. These receptors all come from a boy younger than 18 in good health.

The V and J genes are TRBV7-8 and TRBJ1-2, with a weak D call TRBD1 (5 bases). V lost 1 base and J lost 6, with 12 bases in between. This CDR3 region has 14 residues. Germline values: CDR1 SGHVS, CDR2 FQNEAQ. The CDR3 DNA reads as TGTGCCAGCAGCTTAGGGGACTTTGGCCATGGCTACACCTTC. Translating gives CASSLGDFGHGYTF.

The CDR3 here is CASSGSGGTQYF. For the CDR3, the DNA is TGTGCCAGCAGTGGATCCGGCGGTACGCAGTATTTT. V gene TRBV7-8 combines with J gene TRBJ2-3; D is ambiguous. V dropped 6 bases and J dropped 8 bases, with 12 bases sitting between them. The germline gives CDR1 SGHVS, CDR2 FQNEAQ. CDR3 size: 12 residues.

The chain combines TRBV28 with TRBJ1-6; TRBD1 might be the D (6 bases). The CDR3 sequence is 15 residues long. CDR1 is MDHEN, CDR2 SYDVKM, per germline. Trimming removed 2 bases from V and 9 bases from J, with 14 bases in between. The CDR3 region has the DNA TGTGCCAGCAGTTTAATCAGGGGCATGGGTTCACCCCTCCACTTT. Encoded protein: CASSLIRGMGSPLHF.

The V call is TRBV4-1, the J call TRBJ2-1; TRBD2 matches at 14 bases. The V segment lost 4 bases and the J segment 8 bases; nucleotides outside the gene matches: 7. CDR1 is MGHRA, CDR2 YSYEKL, per germline. The CDR3 length is 16 residues. CDR3 amino acids: CASSLEPGLAGDEQFF. In DNA, the CDR3 is TGCGCCAGCAGCCTAGAACCGGGACTAGCGGGAGATGAGCAGTTCTTC.

This clonotype was counted between two and nine times. This sequence joins TRBV2 and TRBJ1-1, with 10 bases fitting TRBD1. V lost 10 bases to trimming and J lost 8 bases; unmatched junction nucleotides: 13. CDR1 SNHLY and CDR2 FYNNEI come from the germline V gene. CDR3 length equals 14 residues. The CDR3 region has the DNA TGTGCCACTACACCCCGGGACAGGGGCCCGGAAGCTTTCTTT. It translates to CATTPRDRGPEAFF.

The chain uses TRBV6-6 and TRBJ1-1, with D perhaps TRBD1 (5 bases). Trimming removed 8 bases at V and 1 base at J, with 11 bases between. The length of the CDR3 is 13 residues. Germline V CDR1 and CDR2: MNHNY, SVGAGI (reference sequence). The CDR3 spells CASVYGTNTEAFF. CDR3 nucleotides: TGTGCCAGCGTCTATGGGACGAACACTGAAGCTTTCTTT.

J is TRBJ1-1 and V is TRBV5-1, with D perhaps TRBD1 (6 bases). The CDR3 is 15 amino acids. The V and J ends lost 2 bases and 1 base respectively, with 12 bases between them. Looked up from germline, CDR1 is SGHRS and CDR2 is YFSETQ. CDR3: CASSFLDSGNTEAFF. The CDR3 DNA is TGCGCCAGCAGCTTTCTGGACAGCGGGAACACTGAAGCTTTCTTT.

The rearrangement links TRBV20-1 to TRBJ2-5, with TRBD1 matching over 10 bases. The J call may be incorrect, as the DNA end agrees better with TRBJ2-7. Germline CDR1 reads DFQATT; CDR2 reads SNEGSKA (reference sequence). The CDR3 covers 14 residues. The CDR3 region is CSARSDRGRNEQYF. The CDR3 coding sequence is TGCAGTGCTAGATCGGACAGGGGGAGGAACGAGCAGTACTTC.

V usage is TRBV25-1 and J usage is TRBJ1-1, with unresolved D. This CDR3 has 15 residues. Looked up from germline, CDR1 is MGHDK and CDR2 is SYGVNS. The V gene lost 3 bases and the J gene lost 0 bases, with 11 bases spanning the gap. CDR3 sequence reads: CASSEIREMNTEAFF. DNA for the CDR3: TGTGCCAGCAGTGAGATACGGGAGATGAACACTGAAGCTTTCTTT.

This clonotype was observed a few times. The final CDR3 position lacks the conserved phenylalanine or tryptophan, pointing to a likely read error. V usage is TRBV6-4 and J usage is TRBJ2-5; D possibly corresponds to TRBD2 (7 bases). The J call may be faulty, since TRBJ2-1 better matches the DNA end. This CDR3 has 14 residues. The germline V gene has CDR1 MRHNA and CDR2 SNTAGT. The CDR3 nucleotides read TGTGCCAGCAGTGACTCTCGGGGGGCGGCTGAGCAGTTCCTC. As protein: CASSDSRGAAEQFL.

In its sample, this clonotype was seen a few times. This chain uses TRBV13 with TRBJ2-2; 7 bases are a match to TRBD2. The germline gives CDR1 PRHDT, CDR2 FYEKMQ (reference sequence). The V and J ends lost 0 bases and 2 bases, in that order; junction bases with no gene match: 3. The CDR3 covers 16 residues. CDR3 sequence (DNA): TGTGCCAGCAGCTTAGGACGGGACTATAACACCGGGGAGCTGTTTTTT. Translation: CASSLGRDYNTGELFF.